The clone carrying this T cell receptor beta chain has ten or more counts. The observed sequence ends 3 residues before the CDR3 terminus, with the missing tail filled in from the germline J gene. This entry belongs to a study of T cell clonality in common variable immunodeficiency. The repertoire was sequenced with immunoSEQ multiplex PCR; TCRdb's copy has only in-frame clones and lacks some. The sample has some 30,000 clones, none seen only once. This CDR3 spans 15 amino acids. The ends were cut back, 0 bases at V and 5 bases at J, with 9 bases in the middle. CDR1 is SGHNT, CDR2 YYREEE, per germline (reference sequence).

Sequencing used peripheral blood mononuclear cells. The chain links TRBV5-4 to TRBJ1-6, with a tentative D call TRBD1 (5 bases). This clonotype originated in a person aged 18 to 75 in good health. The covered CDR3 bases are TGTGCCAGCAGCTTGGATTGGGGGGATAATTCACCC. Translation gives CASSLDWGDNSP. The CDR3, in full, reads CASSLDWGDNSPLHF.